This TCR beta chain was identified during a study of early T cells in non-severe SARS-CoV-2 infection. This clonotype was found a few times. The germline gives CDR1 SGHTA, CDR2 FQGTGA. Trimming left V 2 bases short and J 0 bases short, with 5 bases between. This CDR3 contains 15 residues. As part of library construction, unique molecular identifiers were attached to individual cDNA molecules. TCRdb redid the calling of the 5' RACE reads with MiXCR, one entry per CDR3 protein. The table includes about 80,000 distinct CDR3 sequences, 12% detected once. Input material: whole blood. This sequence was found in an adult who was a healthcare worker with PCR-confirmed SARS-CoV-2 infection or an uninfected control (not recorded which). The V and J genes are TRBV7-3 and TRBJ1-6, with D uncertain. The CDR3 DNA reads TGTGCCAGCAGCTTAGAAAGCTCCTATAATTCACCCCTCCACTTT. It yields the protein CASSLESSYNSPLHF.